The 25 T cell receptor beta chains in this list originate from one sample, sequenced in a study of shared clonotypes between healthy human individuals. Data came from immunoSEQ multiplex PCR; TCRdb stores just in-frame clones and leaves some out. This sample yields 950,000 to 1,100,000 clones, of which 70% to 80% are seen a single time; roughly 1.5% belongs to the top ten. The specimen sequenced was memory CD4+ T cells sorted from blood. Subset here: CD45RA-negative fraction. The source of these receptors is a man aged 18-30 years in good health.

Comments on this clone: A much larger clone lies a single base off, so this may be a read error. V and J are TRBV7-2 and TRBJ2-1; no definite D call. The CDR3 covers 11 residues. Germline values: CDR1 SGHTA, CDR2 FQGNSA. V dropped 5 bases and J dropped 8 bases, with 7 bases sitting between them. CDR3 nucleotide sequence: TGTGCCAGCAGCGCCATCGATGAGCAGTTCTTC. It codes for CASSAIDEQFF.

About this clone itself: The same CDR3 is also encoded by other DNA sequences in this sample. V usage is TRBV2 and J usage is TRBJ2-2; D is perhaps TRBD2 (5 bases). Germline V gives CDR1 SNHLY, CDR2 FYNNEI. The CDR3 totals 14 residues. V lost 8 bases and J lost 0, with 10 bases in between. The CDR3 nucleotides read TGTGCCAGCTCCCGGGATTCGAACACCGGGGAGCTGTTTTTT. This sequence encodes CASSRDSNTGELFF.

The chain joins TRBV5-4 to TRBJ1-1; 11 nucleotides line up with TRBD1. The V and J ends lost 4 bases and 7 bases, in that order; junction bases with no gene match: 9. Germline V gives CDR1 SGHNT, CDR2 YYREEE (reference sequence). This CDR3 is built from 15 residues. CDR3 sequence (DNA): TGTGCCAGCAGCCAACAACGGGGGACAGGGGGTGAAGCTTTCTTT. Translated: CASSQQRGTGGEAFF.

The genes are TRBV2 and TRBJ2-5; 14 positions match TRBD2. There are 19 residues in the CDR3. Germline V lookup: CDR1 SNHLY, CDR2 FYNNEI. Trimming at V came to 6 bases and at J to 5 bases, leaving 17 bases not matched to a gene. The CDR3 sequence: CASSHRLTSGGAEGETQYF. In DNA, the CDR3 is TGTGCCAGCAGCCACCGCTTGACTAGCGGGGGGGCGGAAGGGGAGACCCAGTACTTC.

This clone was seen only once. Different DNA sequences within this sample yield the same CDR3. CDR3 sequence reads: CASSLGQSYGYTF. CDR3 DNA sequence: TGTGCCAGCAGCTTAGGACAGTCCTATGGCTACACCTTC. The chain employs TRBV7-8 and TRBJ1-2, with TRBD1 as a possible D gene (5 bases). CDR1 and CDR2 (germline): SGHVS, FQNEAQ. The V gene lost 1 base and the J gene lost 4 bases, with 7 bases spanning the gap. There are 13 residues in the CDR3. The whole variable domain, remainder taken from reference TRBV7-8 and TRBJ1-2, is GAGVSQSPRYKVAKRGQDVALRCDPISGHVSLFWYQQALGQGPEFLTYFQNEAQLDKSGLPSDRFFAERPEGSVSTLKIQRTQQEDSAVYLCASSLGQSYGYTFGSGTRLTVV.

This rearrangement joins TRBV6-1 to TRBJ1-2, with D unresolved. With 8 bases removed from V and 0 bases from J, the gap between germline ends came to 13 bases. The CDR3 is made up of 14 amino acids. CDR1 and CDR2 from the germline V gene are MNHNS and SASEGT. The CDR3 DNA reads as TGTGCCAGCTCCGTCGCCACCGCTAACTATGGCTACACCTTC. The encoded protein is CASSVATANYGYTF.

The CDR3 DNA sequence: TGTGCCAGCAGCCCGGGAGGGAATTCGGATACGCAGTATTTT. Amino acid sequence: CASSPGGNSDTQYF. J is TRBJ2-3 and V is TRBV5-4; 8 bases map to TRBD2. With V trimmed by 4 bases and J by 6 bases, 7 bases remained unmatched. The length of the CDR3 is 14 residues. Per the germline V gene, CDR1 is SGHNT and CDR2 is YYREEE (reference sequence).

J is TRBJ2-7 and V is TRBV27; D is ambiguous. The CDR3 has 11 residues. The V gene's germline CDR1 is MNHEY and CDR2 SMNVEV (reference sequence). Trimming pared 5 bases from V and 5 bases from J, leaving 7 bases between. Here the CDR3 reads CASSPPDEQYF. The CDR3 bases are TGTGCCAGCAGTCCGCCCGACGAGCAGTACTTC.

This clone has a single count. This chain connects TRBV9 to TRBJ1-3, with D perhaps matching TRBD1 (5 bases). The V end was cut by 0 bases, the J end by 2 bases, with 12 bases between. The CDR3 spans 16 residues. Germline V gene sequence: CDR1 SGDLS, CDR2 YYNGEE. CDR3 sequence: CASSVGRSGPGNTIYF. CDR3 sequence (DNA): TGTGCCAGCAGCGTAGGTCGTTCGGGGCCTGGAAACACCATATATTTT.

The V call is TRBV6-1, the J call TRBJ2-4; 7 positions agree with TRBD2. Losses at the gene ends were 4 bases for V and 9 bases for J; bases not matched to a gene: 15. Germline V gene sequence: CDR1 MNHNS, CDR2 SASEGT. The length of the CDR3 is 16 residues. The CDR3 sequence: CASSVDSWGGSGIQYF. The CDR3 region has the DNA TGTGCCAGCAGTGTCGACAGTTGGGGGGGGAGTGGCATTCAGTACTTC.

Turning to this clone: The same CDR3 is also encoded by other DNA sequences in this sample. The chain is built from TRBV9 and TRBJ1-1; possible D gene TRBD1, 5 bases. Germline CDR1 reads SGDLS; CDR2 reads YYNGEE. The length of the CDR3 is 12 residues. Trimming left V 0 bases short and J 7 bases short, with 7 bases between. The chain's CDR3 is CASSVGQGEAFF. CDR3 nucleotide sequence: TGTGCCAGCAGCGTAGGTCAGGGTGAAGCTTTCTTT.

This chain links TRBV5-4 with TRBJ2-3; tentative D call: TRBD2 (5 bases). Germline CDR1 SGHNT, CDR2 YYREEE (reference sequence). The CDR3 runs 14 residues. Trimming stripped 0 bases from V and 4 bases from J, with 9 bases between. CDR3 in DNA: TGTGCCAGCAGCTTGGCCGAGGGTGCAGATACGCAGTATTTT. It codes for CASSLAEGADTQYF.

This clone was counted between two and nine times. The J gene is TRBJ1-1, the V gene TRBV7-9; D is unclear. Trimming left V 7 bases short and J 0 bases short, with 12 bases between. The CDR3 consists of 14 residues. Germline V gene lookup returns CDR1 SEHNR and CDR2 FQNEAQ (reference sequence). The CDR3 is CASIITGVNTEAFF. CDR3 DNA sequence: TGTGCCAGCATAATTACCGGCGTGAACACTGAAGCTTTCTTT.

This clone has a handful of counts. The chain has TRBV29-1 and TRBJ2-7; the D gene could be TRBD1 or TRBD2 (6 bases each). The length of the CDR3 is 17 residues. Trimming pared 0 bases from V and 0 bases from J, leaving 18 bases between. In germline, CDR1 is SQVTM, CDR2 ANQGSEA. In DNA, the CDR3 is TGCAGCGTTGAAGAGGCGGGGAGGCGGGGACACTCCTACGAGCAGTACTTC. This translates into CSVEEAGRRGHSYEQYF.

In regard to this clone: The same CDR3 can be traced to other DNA sequences in this sample. The gene calls are TRBV10-3 and TRBJ1-4; D call uncertain. The CDR3 extends over 13 amino acids. In germline, CDR1 is ENHRY, CDR2 SYGVKD. V shed 2 bases and J shed 8 bases, with 9 bases lying between them. This CDR3 is CAISEGVGEKLFF. CDR3 nucleotide sequence: TGTGCCATCAGTGAGGGGGTTGGAGAAAAACTGTTTTTT.

The chain employs TRBV10-2 and TRBJ1-6; D possibly corresponds to TRBD1 (5 bases). Trimming took off 3 bases at V and 0 bases at J, with 9 bases between the two ends. Germline values: CDR1 WSHSY, CDR2 SAAADI. This CDR3 contains 16 residues. CDR3 residues: CASSDGGDSYNSPLHF. DNA of the CDR3: TGCGCCAGCAGTGACGGAGGGGACTCCTATAATTCACCCCTCCACTTT.

The chain joins TRBV30 to TRBJ2-5, with D possibly being TRBD1 (5 bases). The V gene's germline CDR1 is GTSNPN and CDR2 SVGIG (reference sequence). The V and J ends lost 0 bases and 5 bases respectively, with 10 bases between them. This CDR3 has 13 amino acids. The CDR3 loop is CAWSVRVEETQYF. CDR3 DNA sequence: TGTGCCTGGAGTGTCAGGGTAGAGGAGACCCAGTACTTC.

The genes are TRBV18 and TRBJ2-3; 8 bases agree with TRBD1. V was pared by 2 bases and J by 0 bases, with 7 bases of the junction left unmatched. The germline gives CDR1 KGHSH, CDR2 LQKENI. The CDR3 runs 17 residues. As DNA, the CDR3 is TGTGCCAGCTCACCAGGACAGGGTTCCCTTAGCACAGATACGCAGTATTTT. It is translated as CASSPGQGSLSTDTQYF.

The sample holds one count of this clone. The chain uses TRBV5-1 and TRBJ1-1, with D perhaps TRBD1 (6 bases). Germline CDR1 SGHRS, CDR2 YFSETQ. Trimming removed 1 base from V and 1 base from J, with 11 bases in between. CDR3 length equals 15 residues. The CDR3 DNA is TGCGCCAGCAGCTTGTCAGGGGCAGGGAACACTGAAGCTTTCTTT. Translated: CASSLSGAGNTEAFF.

The chain couples TRBV6-5 to TRBJ2-1; 10 bases align to TRBD2. Unmatched junction bases numbered 11, after V lost 8 bases and J lost 10 bases. Germline CDR1 reads MNHEY; CDR2 reads SVGAGI. CDR3 length equals 14 residues. The CDR3: CASLAGGPSTEQFF. The CDR3 DNA reads TGTGCCAGCTTAGCGGGAGGCCCTTCTACAGAGCAGTTCTTC.

This clone was recorded a few times. The chain links TRBV9 to TRBJ2-7; D is uncertain. The CDR3 consists of 15 residues. Germline V gives CDR1 SGDLS, CDR2 YYNGEE. V was shortened by 2 bases and J by 0 bases, with 12 bases between the two germline ends. The CDR3 DNA follows: TGTGCCAGCAGCGTTTCCCCTCGAAGCTCCTACGAGCAGTACTTC. It encodes CASSVSPRSSYEQYF.

This sequence joins TRBV5-4 and TRBJ1-4; no reliable D call. The germline gives CDR1 SGHNT, CDR2 YYREEE (reference sequence). This CDR3 spans 13 amino acids. The V end was cut by 4 bases, the J end by 2 bases, with 6 bases between. The CDR3 loop reads CASSPATNEKLFF. CDR3 DNA: TGTGCCAGCAGCCCGGCGACTAATGAAAAACTGTTTTTT.

This chain joins TRBV5-6 and TRBJ2-3, with no clear D. V was trimmed by 3 bases and J by 3 bases, leaving 14 bases between them. Looked up from germline, CDR1 is SGHDT and CDR2 is YYEEEE. CDR3 length equals 15 residues. The CDR3 here is CASSSLGIETDTQYF. CDR3 nucleotides: TGTGCCAGCAGCTCCTTAGGCATCGAGACAGATACGCAGTATTTT.

The genes are TRBV2 and TRBJ1-3; D perhaps matches TRBD1 (5 bases). Trimming left V 4 bases short and J 4 bases short, with 11 bases between. Germline CDR1 SNHLY, CDR2 FYNNEI. The CDR3 is made up of 14 amino acids. The CDR3 DNA follows: TGTGCCAGCAGTGCCGGGGCCGACGGAAACACCATATATTTT. Translation: CASSAGADGNTIYF.

This sequence joins TRBV11-2 and TRBJ2-5, with unresolved D. This CDR3 has 15 residues. Germline CDR1 reads SGHAT; CDR2 reads FQNNGV. V gave up 5 bases and J gave up 6 bases, with 19 bases separating them. The CDR3 nucleotides read TGTGCCAGCAGCCCCTGGACGGATCCTGGGAAGACCCAGTACTTC. Protein: CASSPWTDPGKTQYF.